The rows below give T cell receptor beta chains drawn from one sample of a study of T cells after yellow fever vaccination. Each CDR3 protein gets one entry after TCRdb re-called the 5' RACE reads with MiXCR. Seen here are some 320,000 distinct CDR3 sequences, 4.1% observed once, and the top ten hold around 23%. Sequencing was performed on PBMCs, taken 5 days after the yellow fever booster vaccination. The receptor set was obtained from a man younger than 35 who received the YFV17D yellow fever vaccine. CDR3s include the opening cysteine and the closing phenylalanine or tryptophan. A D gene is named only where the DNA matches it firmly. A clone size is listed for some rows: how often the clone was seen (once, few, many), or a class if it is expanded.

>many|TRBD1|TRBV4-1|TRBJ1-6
TGCGCCAGCAGCCATCGCCGGGACAGGAGTTATTCACCCCTCCACTTT
CASSHRRDRSYSPLHF
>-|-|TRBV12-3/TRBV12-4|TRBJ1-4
TGTGCCAGCAGTTTATCCCGGGGGCAGTTTAATGAAAAACTGTTTTTT
CASSLSRGQFNEKLFF
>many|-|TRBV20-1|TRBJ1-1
TGCAGTGCTAGAGGGGCAGGATTTATGAACACTGAAGCTTTCTTT
CSARGAGFMNTEAFF
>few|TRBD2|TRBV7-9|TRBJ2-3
TGTGCCAGCAACCGCGGGGGAACCCTCCCCGCAGATACGCAGTATTTT
CASNRGGTLPADTQYF
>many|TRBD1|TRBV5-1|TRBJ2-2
TGCGCCAGCAGCTTTGGCCCACAGGGGCTTGGCGGGGAGCTGTTTTTT
CASSFGPQGLGGELFF
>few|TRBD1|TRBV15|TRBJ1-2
TGTGCCACCAGCAGAGAGGACAGGGGAGGGTATGGCTACACCTTC
CATSREDRGGYGYTF
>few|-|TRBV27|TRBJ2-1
TGTGCCAGCAGTTTCGGGAGCCTTGGCTACAATGAGCAGTTCTTC
CASSFGSLGYNEQFF
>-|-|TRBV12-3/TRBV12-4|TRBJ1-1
TGTGCCAGCAGCCAGGGGACGAACACTGAAGCTTTCTTT
CASSQGTNTEAFF
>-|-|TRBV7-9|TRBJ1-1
TGTGCCAGCAGCGCGGCGGGATCTGAAGCTTTCTTT
CASSAAGSEAFF
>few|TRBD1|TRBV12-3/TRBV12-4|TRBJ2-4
TGTGCCAGCAGTACTACTCAGACAGGGGTCAACATTCAGTACTTC
CASSTTQTGVNIQYF
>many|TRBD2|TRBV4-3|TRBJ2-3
TGCGCCAGCAGCCAAGAGGCTAGCGGGGATACAGATACGCAGTATTTT
CASSQEASGDTDTQYF
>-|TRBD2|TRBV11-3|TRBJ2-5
TGTGCCAGCAGCTTAGGGATACTAGCGGGGGGTACGCAAGAGACCCAGTACTTC
CASSLGILAGGTQETQYF
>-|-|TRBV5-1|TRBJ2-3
TGCGCCAGCAGCTTGGCTGACGATACGCAGTATTTT
CASSLADDTQYF
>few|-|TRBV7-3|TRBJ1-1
TGTGCCAGCAGCGAAACAGGGCAAACTGAAGCTTTCTTT
CASSETGQTEAFF
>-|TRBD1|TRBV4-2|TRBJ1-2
TGTGCCAGCAGCCCTCCTACACAGGGGGAGTTTGATGGCTACACCTTC
CASSPPTQGEFDGYTF
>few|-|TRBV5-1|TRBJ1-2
-
CASSFGPGYGYTF
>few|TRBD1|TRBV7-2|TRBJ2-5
TGTGCCAGCAGCTTAGTACAGGGGAAGACCCAGTACTTC
CASSLVQGKTQYF
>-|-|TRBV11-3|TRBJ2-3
TGTGCCAGCAGCCCTCCCGCCGGGTCGGGCACAGATACGCAGTATTTT
CASSPPAGSGTDTQYF
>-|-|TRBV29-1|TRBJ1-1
TGCAGCGTTGAAGGTACGGGGAACACTGAAGCTTTCTTT
CSVEGTGNTEAFF
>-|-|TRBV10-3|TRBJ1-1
TGTGCCATCAGTGAGCCCGTGATCACCGGGCTAAACACTGAAGCTTTCTTT
CAISEPVITGLNTEAFF
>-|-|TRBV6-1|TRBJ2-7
TGTGCCAGCAGTGAAGCGTCCAACTACTACGAGCAGTACTTC
CASSEASNYYEQYF
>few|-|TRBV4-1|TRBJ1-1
TGCGCCAGCAGCCAATTTGAGGAGGGGATTTTCACTGAAGCTTTCTTT
CASSQFEEGIFTEAFF
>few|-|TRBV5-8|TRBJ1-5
TGTGCCAGCAGCTTGAAGGTTTTAGGGGAGGCCCAGCATTTT
CASSLKVLGEAQHF
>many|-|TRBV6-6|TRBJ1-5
TGTGCCAGCAGGGGAACCCAGAGAAATAGCAATCAGCCCCAGCATTTT
CASRGTQRNSNQPQHF
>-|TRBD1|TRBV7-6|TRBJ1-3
TGTGCCAGCAGCATATTGGGACAGGGTACTGGAAACACCATATATTTT
CASSILGQGTGNTIYF
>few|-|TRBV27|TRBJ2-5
TGTGCCAGCAGCTCGCGCAAGGGGGGGGTAGACTTCCAAGAGACCCAGTACTTC
CASSSRKGGVDFQETQYF
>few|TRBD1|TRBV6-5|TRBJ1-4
TGTGCCAGCAGTCCCGGGACAGGGGGACTGTTTTTT
CASSPGTGGLFF
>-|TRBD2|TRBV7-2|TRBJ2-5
TGTGCCAGCAGCTCCCGGGGGGGCGGAGAGACCCAGTACTTC
CASSSRGGGETQYF
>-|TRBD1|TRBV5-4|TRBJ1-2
TGTGCCAGCAGCTTATCGGGGACAGGGGCGCAGACCTTC
CASSLSGTGAQTF
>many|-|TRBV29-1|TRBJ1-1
TGCAGCGTCTCTCGGATGAACACTGAAGCTTTCTTT
CSVSRMNTEAFF
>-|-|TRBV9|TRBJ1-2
TGTGCCAGCAGCGTCATCCGGGATGGCTACACCTTC
CASSVIRDGYTF
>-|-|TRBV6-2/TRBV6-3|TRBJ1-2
TGTGCCAGCAGTTACGGGGGGGAGTCGGACTATGGCTACACCTTC
CASSYGGESDYGYTF
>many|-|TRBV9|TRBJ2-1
TGTGCCAGCAGCGCTGGGGCACAACCGGTCAATGAGCAGTTCTTC
CASSAGAQPVNEQFF
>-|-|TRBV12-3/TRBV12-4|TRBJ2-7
TGTGCCAGCAGTTTCCGGGACTACGAGCAGTACTTC
CASSFRDYEQYF
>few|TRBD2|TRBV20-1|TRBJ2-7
TGCAGTGCTAGAGATCCGGGCGGGGGTGCCTACGAGCAGTACTTC
CSARDPGGGAYEQYF
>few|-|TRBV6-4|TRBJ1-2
TGTGCCAGCAGTGACAGTAGGGGCTACACCTTC
CASSDSRGYTF
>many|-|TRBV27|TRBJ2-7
TGTGCCAGCAGTCCCACACAGGTCTCCTACGAGCAGTACTTC
CASSPTQVSYEQYF
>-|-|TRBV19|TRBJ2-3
TGTGCCAGTAGTATAGGTGGGCAGCAAGATACGCAGTATTTT
CASSIGGQQDTQYF
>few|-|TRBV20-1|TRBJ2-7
TGCAGTGCTAGAGATCGGGACACCTTCTACGAGCAGTACTTC
CSARDRDTFYEQYF
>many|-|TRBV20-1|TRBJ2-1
TGCAGTGCTAGAGCTGCGAGCGGAGGAAATGAGCAGTTCTTC
CSARAASGGNEQFF
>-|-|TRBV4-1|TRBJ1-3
TGCGCCAGCAGCCAGTTATTCGCTCGGGGCTCTGGAAACACCATATATTTT
CASSQLFARGSGNTIYF
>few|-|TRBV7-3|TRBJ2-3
TGTGCCAGCAGCGAAGGGGGAATGTTCACAGATACGCAGTATTTT
CASSEGGMFTDTQYF
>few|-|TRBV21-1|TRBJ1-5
TGTGCCAGCAGCAAGAACAGGTTTTGCAATCAGCCCCAGCATTTT
CASSKNRFCNQPQHF
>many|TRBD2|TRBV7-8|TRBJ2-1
TGTGCCAGCAGCCGCGGGACTAGGCGAGCTCTCAACAATGAGCAGTTCTTC
CASSRGTRRALNNEQFF
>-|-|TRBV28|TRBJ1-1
TGTGCCAGCAGAGCCGCGGGAGGGGCCGGGAACACTGAAGCTTTCTTT
CASRAAGGAGNTEAFF
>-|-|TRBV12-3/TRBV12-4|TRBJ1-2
TGTGCCAGCAGTTTAGAGGGGAGTTGGACAGCCTATGGCTACACCTTC
CASSLEGSWTAYGYTF
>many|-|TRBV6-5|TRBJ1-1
TGTGCCAGCAGTTACCGTCGGCCAGGTACTGAAGCTTTCTTT
CASSYRRPGTEAFF
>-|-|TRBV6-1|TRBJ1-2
TGTGCCAGCGGGCGGGCGGGTAACTATGGCTACACCTTC
CASGRAGNYGYTF
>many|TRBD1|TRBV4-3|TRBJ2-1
TGCGCCAGCAGCCTGGGGACAGCCTCCTACAATGAGCAGTTCTTC
CASSLGTASYNEQFF
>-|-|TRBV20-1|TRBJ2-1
TGCAGTGCTAGACCAACTAGAAATGGGGGGACCTCCTACAATGAGCAGTTCTTC
CSARPTRNGGTSYNEQFF
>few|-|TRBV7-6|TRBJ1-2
TGTGCCAGCAGCTTAGGAGGGGCTCCCCACTATGGCTACACCTTC
CASSLGGAPHYGYTF
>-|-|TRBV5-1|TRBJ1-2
TGCGCCAGCAGCTTACAGCAGGGAAGCGGCTACACCTTC
CASSLQQGSGYTF
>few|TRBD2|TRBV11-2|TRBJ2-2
TGTGCCAGCAGCTCCTCCGGAGGACTAGCGGGGGCCGGGGAGCTGTTTTTT
CASSSSGGLAGAGELFF
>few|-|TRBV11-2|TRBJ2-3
TGTGCCAGCAGCCCCCTTAGGGCCCAGACAGATACGCAGTATTTT
CASSPLRAQTDTQYF
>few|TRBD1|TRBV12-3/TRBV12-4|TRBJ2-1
TGTGCCAGCAGTTTAAGGGGACAGGGTAGGAATGAGCAGTTCTTC
CASSLRGQGRNEQFF